This T cell receptor (beta chain) was identified during a study of cytomegalovirus exposure and HLA in healthy donors. Amplification used 60 Vbeta primers and 13 Jbeta primers. Libraries were prepared by immunoSEQ multiplex PCR; TCRdb keeps only in-frame clonotypes and omits some of them. Of more than 120,000 clones in the sample, approximately 80% were seen once. Healthy bone marrow donors made up the donors. Notes on the study in general: Reports credit the classifier with highly specific, highly sensitive diagnosis of cytomegalovirus status.

This clone has more than one count but fewer than ten. Its antigen is not known. Germline V lookup: CDR1 MDHEN, CDR2 SYDVKM. CDR3 length equals 14 residues. Trimming took 10 bases from V and 1 from J, leaving 13 bases between them. V gene TRBV28 combines with J gene TRBJ2-2, with unresolved D. Material: PBMCs. The clonotype originates from a woman aged 40 to 50 in good health and CMV-seropositive. This chain's CDR3 is CATQRDWNTGELFF. The CDR3 nucleotides read TGTGCCACCCAGAGAGACTGGAACACCGGGGAGCTGTTTTTT.